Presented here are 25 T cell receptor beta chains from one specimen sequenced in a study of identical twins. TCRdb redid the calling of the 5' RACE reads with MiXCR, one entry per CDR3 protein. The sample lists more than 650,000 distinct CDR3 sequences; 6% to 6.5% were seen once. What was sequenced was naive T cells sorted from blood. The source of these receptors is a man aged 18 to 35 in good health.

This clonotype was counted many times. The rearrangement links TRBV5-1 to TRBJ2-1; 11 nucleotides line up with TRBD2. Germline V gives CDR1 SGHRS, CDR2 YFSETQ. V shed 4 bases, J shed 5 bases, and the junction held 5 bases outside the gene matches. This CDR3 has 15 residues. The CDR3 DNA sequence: TGCGCCAGCAGCCCAACTAGCGGGGGAGACAATGAGCAGTTCTTC. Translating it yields CASSPTSGGDNEQFF.

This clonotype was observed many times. The CDR3 DNA reads TGTGCCAGCAGCTTGGGGATTAGCTCCTACGAGCAGTACTTC. It yields the protein CASSLGISSYEQYF. This chain joins TRBV11-1 and TRBJ2-7; D gene unclear. V was clipped by 3 bases and J by 0 bases, with 9 bases between them. From germline, CDR1 is SGHAT and CDR2 FQDESV (reference sequence). The CDR3 runs 14 residues. Full variable domain (remainder filled in from reference TRBV11-1 and TRBJ2-7): EAEVAQSPRYKITEKSQAVAFWCDPISGHATLYWYRQILGQGPELLVQFQDESVVDDSQLPKDRFSAERLKGVDSTLKIQPAELGDSAMYLCASSLGISSYEQYFGPGTRLTVT.

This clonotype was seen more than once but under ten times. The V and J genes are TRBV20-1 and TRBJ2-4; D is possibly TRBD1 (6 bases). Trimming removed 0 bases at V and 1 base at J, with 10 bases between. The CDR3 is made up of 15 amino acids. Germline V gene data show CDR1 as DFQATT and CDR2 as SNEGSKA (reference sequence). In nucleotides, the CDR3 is TGCAGTGCTAGAGATCAGGGGATGGCCAAAAACATTCAGTACTTC. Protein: CSARDQGMAKNIQYF.

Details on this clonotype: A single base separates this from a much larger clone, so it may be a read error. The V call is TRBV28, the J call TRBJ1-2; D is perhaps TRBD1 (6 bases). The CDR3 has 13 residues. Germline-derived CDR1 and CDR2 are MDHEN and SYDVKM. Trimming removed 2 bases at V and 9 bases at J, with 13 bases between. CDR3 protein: CASSLTGSYCYTF. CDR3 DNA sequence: TGTGCCAGCAGTTTAACAGGGAGTTATTGCTACACCTTC.

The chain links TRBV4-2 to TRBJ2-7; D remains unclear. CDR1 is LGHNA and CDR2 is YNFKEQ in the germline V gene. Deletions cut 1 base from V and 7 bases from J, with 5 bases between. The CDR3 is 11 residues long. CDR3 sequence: CASSQAGEQYV. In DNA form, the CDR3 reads TGTGCCAGCAGCCAAGCTGGGGAGCAGTACGTC.

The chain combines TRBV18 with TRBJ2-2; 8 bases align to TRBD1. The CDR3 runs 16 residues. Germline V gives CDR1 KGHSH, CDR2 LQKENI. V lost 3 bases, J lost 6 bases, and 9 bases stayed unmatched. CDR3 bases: TGTGCCAGCTCACCTCCGCGGCAGGGGGCCGCCGGGGAGCTGTTTTTT. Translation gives CASSPPRQGAAGELFF. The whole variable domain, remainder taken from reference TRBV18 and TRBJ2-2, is NAGVMQNPRHLVRRRGQEARLRCSPMKGHSHVYWYRQLPEEGLKFMVYLQKENIIDESGMPKERFSAEFPKEGPSILRIQQVVRGDSAAYFCASSPPRQGAAGELFFGEGSRLTVL.

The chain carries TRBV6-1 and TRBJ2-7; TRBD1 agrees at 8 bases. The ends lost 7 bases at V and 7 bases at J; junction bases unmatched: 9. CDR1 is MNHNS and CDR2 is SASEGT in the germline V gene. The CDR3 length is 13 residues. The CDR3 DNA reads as TGTGCCAGCACCCCGGACAGGGTGGGGGAGCAGTACTTC. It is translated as CASTPDRVGEQYF.

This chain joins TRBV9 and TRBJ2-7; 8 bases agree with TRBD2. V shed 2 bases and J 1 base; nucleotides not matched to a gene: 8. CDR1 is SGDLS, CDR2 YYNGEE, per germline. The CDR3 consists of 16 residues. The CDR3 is CASSVSGTSMSYEQYF. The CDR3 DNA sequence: TGTGCCAGCAGCGTTAGCGGGACTAGTATGTCCTACGAGCAGTACTTC.

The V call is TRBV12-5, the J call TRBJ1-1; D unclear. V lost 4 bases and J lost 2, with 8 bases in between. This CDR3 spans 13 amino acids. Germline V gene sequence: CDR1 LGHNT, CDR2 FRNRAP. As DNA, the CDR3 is TGTGCTAGTGGTTCGGCCTTCAACACTGAAGCTTTCTTT. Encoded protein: CASGSAFNTEAFF.

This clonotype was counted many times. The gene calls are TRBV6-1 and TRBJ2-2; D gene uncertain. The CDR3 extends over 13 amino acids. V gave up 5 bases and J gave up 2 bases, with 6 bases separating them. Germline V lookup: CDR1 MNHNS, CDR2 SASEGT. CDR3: CASSPTNTGELFF. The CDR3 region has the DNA TGTGCCAGCAGTCCTACTAACACCGGGGAGCTGTTTTTT.

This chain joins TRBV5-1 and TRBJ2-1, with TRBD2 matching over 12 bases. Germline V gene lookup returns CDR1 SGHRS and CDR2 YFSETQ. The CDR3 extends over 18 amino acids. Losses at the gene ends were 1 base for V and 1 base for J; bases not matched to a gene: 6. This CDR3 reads CASSLWLAGGLSYNEQFF. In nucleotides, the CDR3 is TGCGCCAGCAGCTTGTGGCTAGCGGGAGGGCTTTCCTACAATGAGCAGTTCTTC.

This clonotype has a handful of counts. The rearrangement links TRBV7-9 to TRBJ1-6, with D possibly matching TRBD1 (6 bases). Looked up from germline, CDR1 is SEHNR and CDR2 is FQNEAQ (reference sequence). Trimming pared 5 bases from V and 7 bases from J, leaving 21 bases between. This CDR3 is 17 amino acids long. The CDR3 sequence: CASSPPQGKQGNSPLHF. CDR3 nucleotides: TGTGCCAGCAGCCCCCCCCAGGGGAAACAGGGCAATTCACCCCTCCACTTT.

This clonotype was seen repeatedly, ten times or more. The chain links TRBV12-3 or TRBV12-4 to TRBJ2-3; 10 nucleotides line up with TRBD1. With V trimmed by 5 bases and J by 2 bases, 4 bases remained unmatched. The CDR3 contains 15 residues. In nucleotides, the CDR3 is TGTGCCAGCAGTAGCGGGACAGGGGTCACAGATACGCAGTATTTT. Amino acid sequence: CASSSGTGVTDTQYF.

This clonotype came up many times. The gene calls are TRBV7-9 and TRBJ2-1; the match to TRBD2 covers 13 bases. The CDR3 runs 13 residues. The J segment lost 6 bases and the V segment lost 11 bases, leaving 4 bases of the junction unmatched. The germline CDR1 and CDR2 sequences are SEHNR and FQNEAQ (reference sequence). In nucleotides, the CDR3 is TGTGCCCTGGGACTAGCGGGATCCAATGAGCAGTTCTTC. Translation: CALGLAGSNEQFF.

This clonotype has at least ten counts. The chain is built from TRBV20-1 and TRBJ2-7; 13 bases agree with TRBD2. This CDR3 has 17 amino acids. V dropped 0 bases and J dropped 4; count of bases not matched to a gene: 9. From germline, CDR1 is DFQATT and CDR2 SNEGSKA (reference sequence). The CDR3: CSARDARGLAGRYEQYF. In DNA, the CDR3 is TGCAGTGCTAGAGATGCCCGGGGACTAGCGGGGCGGTACGAGCAGTACTTC.

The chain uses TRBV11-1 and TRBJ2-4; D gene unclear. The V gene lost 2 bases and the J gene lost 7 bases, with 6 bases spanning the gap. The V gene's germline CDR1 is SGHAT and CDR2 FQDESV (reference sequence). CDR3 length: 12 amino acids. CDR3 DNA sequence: TGTGCCAGCAGCTTAACGGTCAACATTCAGTACTTC. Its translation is CASSLTVNIQYF.

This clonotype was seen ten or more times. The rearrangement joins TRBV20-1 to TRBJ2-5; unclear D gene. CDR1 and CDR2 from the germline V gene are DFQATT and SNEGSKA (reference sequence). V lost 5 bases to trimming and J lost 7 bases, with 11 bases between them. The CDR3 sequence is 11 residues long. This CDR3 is CSADELTTQYF. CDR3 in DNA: TGCAGTGCTGACGAGCTAACGACCCAGTACTTC.

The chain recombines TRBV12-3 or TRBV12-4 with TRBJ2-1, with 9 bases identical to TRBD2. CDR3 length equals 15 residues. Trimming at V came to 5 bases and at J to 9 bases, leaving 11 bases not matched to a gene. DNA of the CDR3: TGTGCCAGCAGTCCGGGCGGGACTAGCATAGGTGAGCAGTTCTTC. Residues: CASSPGGTSIGEQFF.

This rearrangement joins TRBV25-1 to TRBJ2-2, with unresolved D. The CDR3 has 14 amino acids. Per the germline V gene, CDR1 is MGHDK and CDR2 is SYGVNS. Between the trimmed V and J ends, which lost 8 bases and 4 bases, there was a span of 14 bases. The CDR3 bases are TGTGCCAGCTCTATGATACGAGTCACCGGGGAGCTGTTTTTT. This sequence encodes CASSMIRVTGELFF.

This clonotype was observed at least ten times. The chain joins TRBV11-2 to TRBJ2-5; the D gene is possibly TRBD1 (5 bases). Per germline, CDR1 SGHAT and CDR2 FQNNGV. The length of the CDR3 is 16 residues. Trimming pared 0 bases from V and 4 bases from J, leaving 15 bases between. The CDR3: CASSLDLMGQGETQYF. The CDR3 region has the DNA TGTGCCAGCAGCTTAGATCTAATGGGGCAGGGAGAGACCCAGTACTTC.

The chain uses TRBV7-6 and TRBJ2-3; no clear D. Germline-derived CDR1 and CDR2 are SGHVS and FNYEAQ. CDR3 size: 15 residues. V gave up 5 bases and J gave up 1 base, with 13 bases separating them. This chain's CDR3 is CASSQYRARTDTQYF. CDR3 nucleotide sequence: TGTGCCAGCAGCCAGTATCGCGCCCGCACAGATACGCAGTATTTT.

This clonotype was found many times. The CDR3 loop is CASSIFPDTQYF. In DNA form, the CDR3 reads TGCGCCAGCAGCATCTTCCCCGATACGCAGTATTTT. The V call is TRBV5-1, the J call TRBJ2-3; D remains unclear. The V end lost 4 bases, the J end lost 6 bases, and 9 bases lay between the germline ends. The germline gives CDR1 SGHRS, CDR2 YFSETQ. This CDR3 comprises 12 residues.

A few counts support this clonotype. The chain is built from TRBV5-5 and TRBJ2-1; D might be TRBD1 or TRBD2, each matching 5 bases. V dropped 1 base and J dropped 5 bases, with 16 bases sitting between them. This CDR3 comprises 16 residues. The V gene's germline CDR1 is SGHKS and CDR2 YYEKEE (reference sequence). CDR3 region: CASSLRRDVGHNEQFF. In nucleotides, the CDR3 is TGTGCCAGCAGCTTGCGCCGGGACGTGGGTCACAATGAGCAGTTCTTC.

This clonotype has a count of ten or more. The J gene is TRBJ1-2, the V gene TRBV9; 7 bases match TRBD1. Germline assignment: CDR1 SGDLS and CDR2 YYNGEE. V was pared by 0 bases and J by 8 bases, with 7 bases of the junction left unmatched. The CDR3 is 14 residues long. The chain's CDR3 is CASSVATRGQGYTF. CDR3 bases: TGTGCCAGCAGCGTAGCTACGAGGGGGCAAGGCTACACCTTC.

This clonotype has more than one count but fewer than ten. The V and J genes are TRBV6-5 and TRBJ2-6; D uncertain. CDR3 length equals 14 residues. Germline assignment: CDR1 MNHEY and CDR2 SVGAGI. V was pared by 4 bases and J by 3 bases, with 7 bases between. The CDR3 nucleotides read TGTGCCAGCAGTTTGACATTTGGGGCCAACGTCCTGACTTTC. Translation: CASSLTFGANVLTF.